This T cell receptor beta chain was captured in a study of cytomegalovirus exposure and HLA in healthy donors. Trimming shortened V by 6 bases and J by 2 bases, and 22 bases separated the two germline ends. The CDR3 is 17 residues long. CDR1 is SGDLS and CDR2 is YYNGEE in the germline V gene. Assay used: immunoSEQ multiplex PCR; TCRdb lists only in-frame clones, some missing. In the table there are approximately 150,000 clones, about 89% of which are singletons. The origin of this receptor is a man between 18 and 29 years old in good health and CMV-seronegative. V usage is TRBV9 and J usage is TRBJ2-3; possible D gene TRBD1, 5 bases. The sample was PBMCs. The CDR3 DNA reads TGTGCCAGCACCGCAAACCCAGGGTCGACCGACACAGATACGCAGTATTTT. It translates to CASTANPGSTDTDTQYF.